The 15 T cell receptor beta chains below all came from one sample that was sequenced in a study of CD8+CD57+ T cells in acquired aplastic anemia. Genomic DNA was employed as the template in profiling TCR beta VDJ and CDR3. TCRdb reprocessed the reads with MiXCR, giving one entry per CDR3 protein. The sample lists 300,000 or so distinct CDR3 sequences; roughly half were seen once. Sequenced input: sorted CD4+, CD8+, or CD8+CD57+ T cells (not recorded which) from PBMCs. These receptors came from a human donor with severe aplastic anemia or a healthy control (not recorded which).

This clonotype was counted ten times or more. The rearrangement uses TRBV5-6 and TRBJ2-7; no clear D. Germline values: CDR1 SGHDT, CDR2 YYEEEE. The CDR3 consists of 14 residues. Trimming stripped 1 base from V and 2 bases from J, with 10 bases between. The CDR3, as DNA: TGTGCCAGCAGCTTGCGTGAGTCTGCCTACGAGCAGTACTTC. Translation gives CASSLRESAYEQYF. Together with reference TRBV5-6 and TRBJ2-7, the CDR3 gives the full variable domain: DAGVTQSPTHLIKTRGQQVTLRCSPKSGHDTVSWYQQALGQGPQFIFQYYEEEERQRGNFPDRFSGHQFPNYSSELNVNALLLGDSALYLCASSLRESAYEQYFGPGTRLTVT.

The table lists this clonotype with many counts. The gene calls are TRBV2 and TRBJ2-7, with 9 bases fitting TRBD1. V trimming: 7 bases; J trimming: 2 bases; junction bases outside the gene matches: 15. The germline gives CDR1 SNHLY, CDR2 FYNNEI. This CDR3 contains 17 residues. DNA of the CDR3: TGTGCCAGCACCCGGGCCGGGACAGGGTCCGCAACCTACGAGCAGTACTTC. Translating it yields CASTRAGTGSATYEQYF.

The rearrangement uses TRBV7-3 and TRBJ2-7; 10 bases are shared with TRBD1. V shed 3 bases and J 5 bases; nucleotides not matched to a gene: 4. The CDR3 has 14 amino acids. The germline gives CDR1 SGHTA, CDR2 FQGTGA. Here the CDR3 reads CASSFGTGAHEQYF. The CDR3 nucleotides read TGTGCCAGCAGCTTCGGGACAGGGGCCCACGAGCAGTACTTC.

This clonotype has at least ten counts. The V call is TRBV11-2, the J call TRBJ2-1, with 10 bases aligning to TRBD2. Germline trimming cut 1 base from V and 10 bases from J; bases unmatched to any gene: 7. CDR1 is SGHAT and CDR2 is FQNNGV in the germline V gene. This CDR3 is built from 15 residues. CDR3 loop: CASSLVPSGSGEQFF. CDR3 coding DNA: TGTGCCAGCAGCTTAGTCCCTAGCGGGAGTGGAGAGCAGTTCTTC.

The chain uses TRBV30 and TRBJ1-1; no clear D gene. CDR1 is GTSNPN and CDR2 is SVGIG in the germline V gene (reference sequence). CDR3 length: 11 amino acids. The V end was cut by 2 bases, the J end by 5 bases, with 6 bases between. The CDR3 here is CAWSTSTEAFF. The CDR3 coding sequence is TGTGCCTGGAGTACTAGTACTGAAGCTTTCTTT.

V is TRBV19 and J is TRBJ1-6; D is perhaps TRBD1 (6 bases). The ends were cut back, 5 bases at V and 9 bases at J, with 14 bases in the middle. Germline loops: CDR1 LNHDA, CDR2 SQIVND (reference sequence). This CDR3 contains 14 residues. The CDR3, as DNA: TGTGCCAGTAGTGAGGAACAGGGTTTTTCACCCCTCCACTTT. Amino acid sequence: CASSEEQGFSPLHF.

The V and J genes are TRBV18 and TRBJ1-1; D gene ambiguous. Trimming left V 6 bases short and J 1 base short, with 9 bases between. Germline CDR1 is KGHSH and CDR2 is LQKENI. This CDR3 comprises 13 residues. CDR3 bases: TGTGCCAGCTCCCACGAGGGGAACACTGAAGCTTTCTTT. Translating it yields CASSHEGNTEAFF.

V usage is TRBV20-1 and J usage is TRBJ2-1; TRBD2 matches 15 bases. Germline-derived CDR1 and CDR2 are DFQATT and SNEGSKA (reference sequence). J lost 7 bases, V lost 3 bases, and 4 bases had no gene match. The CDR3 is 15 amino acids. The CDR3: CSASGTSGGLNEQFF. CDR3 sequence (DNA): TGCAGTGCTAGTGGGACTAGCGGGGGGTTGAATGAGCAGTTCTTC.

This chain links TRBV24-1 with TRBJ1-2; D not resolved. The CDR3 is 12 amino acids. Germline values: CDR1 KGHDR, CDR2 SFDVKD. V was pared by 7 bases and J by 4 bases, with 9 bases between. Here the CDR3 DNA reads TGTGCCACCAGCGACCACAGCTATGGCTACACCTTC. Translated: CATSDHSYGYTF.

J is TRBJ2-1 and V is TRBV9, with 13 nucleotides matching TRBD2. V trimming: 2 bases; J trimming: 4 bases; junction bases outside the gene matches: 6. The CDR3 runs to 17 residues. Germline V gene data show CDR1 as SGDLS and CDR2 as YYNGEE. CDR3 protein: CASSVGTSGERYNEQFF. DNA of the CDR3: TGTGCCAGCAGCGTGGGGACTAGCGGGGAACGGTACAATGAGCAGTTCTTC.

This sequence joins TRBV7-9 and TRBJ2-3, with D perhaps being TRBD1 or TRBD2 (5 bases each). V lost 9 bases, J lost 2 bases, and 27 bases lay in between. Germline V gene lookup returns CDR1 SEHNR and CDR2 FQNEAQ (reference sequence). This CDR3 comprises 18 residues. CDR3 in amino acids: CASPAPITGTFYTDTQYF. The CDR3 DNA reads as TGTGCCAGTCCTGCCCCGATTACCGGGACCTTTTACACAGATACGCAGTATTTT.

The chain employs TRBV25-1 and TRBJ1-5; D is perhaps TRBD1 (6 bases). V lost 6 bases and J lost 4, with 16 bases in between. Germline loops: CDR1 MGHDK, CDR2 SYGVNS. The CDR3 runs 15 residues. DNA of the CDR3: TGTGCCAGCAGCCCCACGGGCAGGGGTAATCAGCCCCAGCATTTT. Its translation: CASSPTGRGNQPQHF.

The chain combines TRBV7-8 with TRBJ2-5; 9 nucleotides agree with TRBD1. The CDR3 is made up of 15 amino acids. The junction had 10 bases not matched to a gene; V was cut back by 6 bases and J by 5 bases. CDR1 and CDR2 (germline): SGHVS, FQNEAQ. The CDR3 sequence is CASRSGAGTGETQYF. The DNA of the CDR3 is TGTGCCAGCAGATCTGGAGCCGGGACAGGGGAGACCCAGTACTTC.

This clonotype was counted at least ten times. V usage is TRBV4-3 and J usage is TRBJ1-1; D not certain. Germline V gives CDR1 LGHNA, CDR2 YSLEER. The CDR3 extends over 14 amino acids. Trimming shortened V by 0 bases and J by 5 bases, and 10 bases separated the two germline ends. CDR3 in amino acids: CASSQEDQRTEAFF. The CDR3 DNA is TGCGCCAGCAGCCAAGAAGACCAACGTACTGAAGCTTTCTTT.

This clonotype was detected many times. The rearrangement uses TRBV6-2 or TRBV6-3 and TRBJ1-1; D is possibly TRBD1 (5 bases). The CDR3 sequence is 12 residues long. Germline assignment: CDR1 MNHEY and CDR2 SVGEGT. Trimming pared 10 bases from V and 5 bases from J, leaving 14 bases between. The CDR3 protein is CATTFGATEAFF. The CDR3 coding sequence is TGTGCCACCACGTTCGGGGCGACTGAAGCTTTCTTT.